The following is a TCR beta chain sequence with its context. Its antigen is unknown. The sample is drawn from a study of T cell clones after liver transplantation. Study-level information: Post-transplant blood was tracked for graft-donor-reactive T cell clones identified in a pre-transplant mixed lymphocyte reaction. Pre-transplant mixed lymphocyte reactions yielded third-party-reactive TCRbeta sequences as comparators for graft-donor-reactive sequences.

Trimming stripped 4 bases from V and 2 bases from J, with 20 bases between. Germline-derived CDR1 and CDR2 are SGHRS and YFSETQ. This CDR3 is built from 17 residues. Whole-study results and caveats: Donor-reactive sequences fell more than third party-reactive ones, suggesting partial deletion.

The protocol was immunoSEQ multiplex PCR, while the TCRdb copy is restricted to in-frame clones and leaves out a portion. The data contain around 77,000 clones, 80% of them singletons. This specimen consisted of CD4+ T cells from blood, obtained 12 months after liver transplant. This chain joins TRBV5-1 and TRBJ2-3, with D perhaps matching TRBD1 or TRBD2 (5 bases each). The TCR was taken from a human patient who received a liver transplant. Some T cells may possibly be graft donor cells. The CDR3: CASSVMGVRPLTDTQYF. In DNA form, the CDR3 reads TGCGCCAGCAGCGTCATGGGGGTTAGGCCACTCACAGATACGCAGTATTTT.